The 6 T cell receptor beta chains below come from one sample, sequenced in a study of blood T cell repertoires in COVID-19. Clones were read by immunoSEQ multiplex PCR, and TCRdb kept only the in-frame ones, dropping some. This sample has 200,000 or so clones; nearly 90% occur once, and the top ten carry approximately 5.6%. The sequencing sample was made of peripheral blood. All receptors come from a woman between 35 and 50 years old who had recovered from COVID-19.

The CDR3 DNA reads as TGTGCCAGCAGCTTTCCACGCGGGGAGATAAGCGATGAGCAGTTCTTC. Its protein product is CASSFPRGEISDEQFF. V and J are TRBV7-9 and TRBJ2-1; TRBD2 might be the D (6 bases). The CDR3 contains 16 residues. Germline lookup yields CDR1 SEHNR and CDR2 FQNEAQ (reference sequence). V shed 3 bases and J shed 8 bases, with 20 bases lying between them.

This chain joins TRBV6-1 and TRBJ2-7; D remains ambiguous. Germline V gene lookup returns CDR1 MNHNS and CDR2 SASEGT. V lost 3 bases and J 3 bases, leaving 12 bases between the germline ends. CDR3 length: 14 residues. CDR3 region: CASSDPRGSYEQYF. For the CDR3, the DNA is TGTGCCAGCAGTGACCCTCGCGGCAGCTACGAGCAGTACTTC.

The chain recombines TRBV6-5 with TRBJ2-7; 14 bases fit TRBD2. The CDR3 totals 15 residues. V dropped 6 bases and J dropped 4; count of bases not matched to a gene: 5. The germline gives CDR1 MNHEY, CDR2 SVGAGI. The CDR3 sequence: CASRAGTSGSYEQYF. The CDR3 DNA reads TGTGCCAGCAGGGCCGGGACTAGCGGGAGTTACGAGCAGTACTTC.

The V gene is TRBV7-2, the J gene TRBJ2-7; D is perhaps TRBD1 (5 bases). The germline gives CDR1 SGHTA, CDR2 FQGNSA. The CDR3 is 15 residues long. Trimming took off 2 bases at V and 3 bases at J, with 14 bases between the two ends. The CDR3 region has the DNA TGTGCCAGCAGCTTACATAGCCAGGGCGACTACGAGCAGTACTTC. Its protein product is CASSLHSQGDYEQYF.

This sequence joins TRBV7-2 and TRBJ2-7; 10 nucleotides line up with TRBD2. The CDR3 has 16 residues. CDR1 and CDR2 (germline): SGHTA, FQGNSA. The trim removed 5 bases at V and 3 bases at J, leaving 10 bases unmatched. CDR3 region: CASSPDFSSGSYEQYF. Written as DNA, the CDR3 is TGTGCCAGCAGCCCGGACTTTTCTAGCGGGAGCTACGAGCAGTACTTC. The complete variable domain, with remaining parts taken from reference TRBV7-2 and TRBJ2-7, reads GAGVSQSPSNKVTEKGKDVELRCDPISGHTALYWYRQSLGQGLEFLIYFQGNSAPDKSGLPSDRFSAERTGGSVSTLTIQRTQQEDSAVYLCASSPDFSSGSYEQYFGPGTRLTVT.

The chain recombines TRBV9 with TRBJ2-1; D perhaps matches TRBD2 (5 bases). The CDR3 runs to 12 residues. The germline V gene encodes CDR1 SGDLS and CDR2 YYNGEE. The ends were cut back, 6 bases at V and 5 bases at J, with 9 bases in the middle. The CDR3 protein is CASTREDNEQFF. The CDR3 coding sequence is TGTGCCAGCACACGGGAAGACAATGAGCAGTTCTTC.